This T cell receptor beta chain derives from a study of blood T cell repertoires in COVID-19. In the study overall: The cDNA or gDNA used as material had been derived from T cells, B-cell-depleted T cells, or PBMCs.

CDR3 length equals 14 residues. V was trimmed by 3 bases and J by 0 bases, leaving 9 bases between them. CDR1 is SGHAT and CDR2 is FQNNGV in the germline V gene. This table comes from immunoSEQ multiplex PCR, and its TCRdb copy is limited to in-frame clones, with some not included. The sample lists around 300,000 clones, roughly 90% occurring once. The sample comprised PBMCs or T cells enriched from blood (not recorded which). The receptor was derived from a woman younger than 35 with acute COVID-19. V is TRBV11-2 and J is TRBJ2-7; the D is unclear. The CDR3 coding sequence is TGTGCCAGCAGCTTTGGAGTAGGCTCCTACGAGCAGTACTTC. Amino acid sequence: CASSFGVGSYEQYF.